What follows is one TCR beta chain and its context. V lost 5 bases and J 9 bases, leaving 21 bases between the germline ends. Germline assignment: CDR1 SQVTM and CDR2 ANQGSEA. The CDR3 is 14 amino acids. This specimen belongs to a study of regulatory T cells in long-lasting Graves disease. Researchers made TCR beta libraries by using iRepertoire HTBI primers and running Arm-PCR on CDR3 regions. TCRdb re-called the multiplex PCR reads with MiXCR, one entry per CDR3 protein. Here the sample spans some 600,000 distinct CDR3 sequences, 15% to 20% being singletons. The time point: newly diagnosed GD, antithyroid drugs for less than 3 months. RNA extracted from PBMCs served as the sequencing template. The same data also contributed to another study, on T cells in Graves' hyperthyroidism and ophthalmopathy.

The clonotype was recovered from a man between 18 and 35 years old with Graves disease. This specimen was peripheral blood mononuclear cells (PBMCs), taken at new diagnosis, from a patient treated with antithyroid drugs. The chain carries TRBV29-1 and TRBJ2-3, with D perhaps assigned TRBD1 or TRBD2 (5 bases each). The CDR3 DNA is TGCAGCGTTCTTTTAATCGGTAGAGGGGTCACGCAGTATTTT. Its protein product is CSVLLIGRGVTQYF.